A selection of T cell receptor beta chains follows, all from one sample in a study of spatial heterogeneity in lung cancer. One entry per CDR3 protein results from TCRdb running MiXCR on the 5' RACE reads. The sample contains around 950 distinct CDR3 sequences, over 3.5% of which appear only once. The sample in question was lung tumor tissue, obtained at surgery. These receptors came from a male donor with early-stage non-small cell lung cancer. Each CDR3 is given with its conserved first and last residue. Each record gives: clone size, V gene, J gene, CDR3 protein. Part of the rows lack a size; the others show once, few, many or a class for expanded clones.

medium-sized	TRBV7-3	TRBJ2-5	CASSLYRTGIETQYF
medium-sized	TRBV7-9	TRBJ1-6	CASSLGQGGSPLHF
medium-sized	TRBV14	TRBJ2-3	CASNQRFTDTQYF
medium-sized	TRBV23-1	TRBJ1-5	CASSQSLQGALNQPQHF
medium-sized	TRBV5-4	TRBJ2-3	CASSFRLAGGTTDTQYF
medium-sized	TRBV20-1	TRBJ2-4	CSARLQGLAKNIQYF
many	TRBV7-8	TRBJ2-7	CASSQSGLAGDNF
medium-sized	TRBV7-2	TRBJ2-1	CASSFWTSGEYNEQFF
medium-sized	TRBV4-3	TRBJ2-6	CASSQDFGTDSLFSGANVLTF
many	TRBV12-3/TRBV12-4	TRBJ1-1	CASSLLTGGDEAFF
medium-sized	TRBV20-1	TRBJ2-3	CSAHPSGRSADTQYF
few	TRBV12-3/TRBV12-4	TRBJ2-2	CASSRPETGELFF
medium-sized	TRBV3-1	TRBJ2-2	CASSRLGSANTGELFF
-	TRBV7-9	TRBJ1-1	CASSLADRMNTEAFF
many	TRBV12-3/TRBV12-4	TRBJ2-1	CASSLVLVGNEQFF
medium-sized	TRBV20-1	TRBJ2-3	CSASGGPKSDTQYF